A selection of T cell receptor beta chains follows, all from one sample in a study of blood T cell repertoires in COVID-19. Data came from immunoSEQ multiplex PCR; TCRdb stores just in-frame clones and leaves some out. Of more than 95,000 clones listed, nearly 90% were seen once; the top ten hold 3.1%. The source material was peripheral blood. These receptors all stem from a man between 50 and 59 years old in a cohort sampled during active COVID-19. Each CDR3 is given with its conserved first and last residue. The D gene is left open where the match is weak. The listing skips clone size in some rows; elsewhere it reads once, few, many or a size class.

.	TRBD1	TRBV19	TRBJ2-5	CASRDSDQETQYF	TGTGCCAGCCGGGACAGCGACCAAGAGACCCAGTACTTC
.	TRBD1	TRBV5-4	TRBJ1-2	CASSGWDRGLRGYTF	TGTGCCAGCAGCGGCTGGGACAGGGGGCTGCGAGGCTACACCTTC
.	.	TRBV9	TRBJ1-3	CASSAQSGISSGNTIYF	TGTGCCAGCAGCGCACAGTCCGGGATCAGCTCTGGAAACACCATATATTTT
.	.	TRBV5-4	TRBJ2-5	CASSLVGRAGSETQYF	TGTGCCAGCAGCCTGGTGGGGCGTGCGGGGTCGGAGACCCAGTACTTC
medium-sized	TRBD1	TRBV5-1	TRBJ1-1	CASSLGDRGLMNTEAFF	TGCGCCAGCAGCTTGGGAGACAGGGGGTTAATGAACACTGAAGCTTTCTTT
once	.	TRBV5-1	TRBJ1-2	CASTLAGVPGGYTF	TGCGCCAGCACCCTGGCTGGGGTGCCGGGGGGCTACACCTTC
.	.	TRBV6-2/TRBV6-3	TRBJ1-1	CASSPTGTEAFF	TGTGCCAGCAGCCCCACAGGGACTGAAGCTTTCTTT
.	.	TRBV30	TRBJ1-2	CAWSVRGYGYTF	TGTGCCTGGAGTGTACGAGGCTATGGCTACACCTTC
.	.	TRBV14	TRBJ2-4	CASSPRLGGLNIQYF	TGTGCCAGCAGCCCCCGACTTGGTGGGTTGAACATTCAGTACTTC
once	.	TRBV5-4	TRBJ2-2	CASSINRNTGELFF	TGTGCCAGCAGCATTAACAGGAACACCGGGGAGCTGTTTTTT
.	.	TRBV7-9	TRBJ1-4	CASSYSPLTNEKLFF	TGTGCCAGCAGCTACTCACCCCTAACTAATGAAAAACTGTTTTTT
.	TRBD1	TRBV9	TRBJ2-7	CASSGPGQGTNEQYF	TGTGCCAGCAGCGGACCGGGACAGGGTACCAACGAGCAGTACTTC
once	TRBD1	TRBV3-1/TRBV3-2	TRBJ2-3	CASSPTGGRISDTQYF	TGTGCCAGCAGCCCGACAGGGGGCCGGATTTCAGATACGCAGTATTTT
few	.	TRBV9	TRBJ2-1	CASRSGGADTNEQFF	TGTGCCAGCAGATCTGGGGGGGCCGACACCAATGAGCAGTTCTTC
.	.	TRBV5-1	TRBJ1-4	CASSAGGQTNEKLFF	TGCGCCAGCAGCGCGGGGGGACAAACTAATGAAAAACTGTTTTTT
.	TRBD2	TRBV19	TRBJ2-1	CASSNTGGSYNEQFF	TGTGCCAGTAGTAACACGGGGGGGAGTTACAATGAGCAGTTCTTC
.	.	TRBV2	TRBJ2-1	CASSEVASSNEQFF	TGTGCCAGCAGTGAAGTGGCTTCTAGCAATGAGCAGTTCTTC